What follows are 10 T cell receptor beta chains derived from one specimen sequenced in a study of T cells in Graves' hyperthyroidism and ophthalmopathy. TCR beta CDR3 region amplification was performed from RNA transcripts. First-round RT-PCR of the TCR CDR3 relied on the HTBI primer set. Via MiXCR, TCRdb re-called the multiplex PCR reads, giving one row per CDR3 protein. Here the sample spans under 400,000 distinct CDR3 sequences, 11% to 15% being singletons. Input material: blood. Every receptor here comes from a woman in her sixties or seventies with Graves' hyperthyroidism.

Only one count was recorded for this clonotype. The rearrangement links TRBV11-2 to TRBJ2-7; 8 bases map to TRBD1. The CDR3 is 14 amino acids. The germline CDR1 and CDR2 sequences are SGHAT and FQNNGV. V dropped 1 base and J dropped 3; count of bases not matched to a gene: 2. CDR3 in amino acids: CASSLAGGHYEQYF. The CDR3 nucleotides are TGTGCCAGCAGCTTAGCAGGGGGCCACTACGAGCAGTACTTC.

This clonotype was observed many times. The chain employs TRBV12-3 or TRBV12-4 and TRBJ1-2; D gene unclear. The CDR3 contains 12 residues. V lost 7 bases and J lost 8, with 14 bases in between. The CDR3 spells CASTDHGGGYTF. CDR3 sequence (DNA): TGTGCCAGCACTGATCATGGTGGAGGCTACACCTTC.

This clonotype was seen only a few times. V usage is TRBV28 and J usage is TRBJ2-7, with 11 bases that match TRBD2. CDR1 is MDHEN and CDR2 is SYDVKM in the germline V gene. V gave up 10 bases and J gave up 2 bases; unmatched junction bases: 7. The CDR3 has 14 residues. The CDR3 is CATRGTSGTYEQYF. DNA for the CDR3: TGTGCCACCAGAGGGACTAGCGGAACCTACGAGCAGTACTTC. Combining the CDR3 with reference TRBV28 and TRBJ2-7 gives the whole variable domain DVKVTQSSRYLVKRTGEKVFLECVQDMDHENMFWYRQDPGLGLRLIYFSYDVKMKEKGDIPEGYSVSREKKERFSLILESASTNQTSMYLCATRGTSGTYEQYFGPGTRLTVT.

This clonotype has ten or more counts. The chain is built from TRBV3-1 and TRBJ2-3, with a tentative D call TRBD2 (7 bases). Germline CDR1 and CDR2: LGHDT and YNNKEL (reference sequence). The CDR3 totals 20 residues. V lost 4 bases to trimming and J lost 0 bases, with 26 bases between them. Here the CDR3 reads CASSPRGEGRGTSSTDTQYF. DNA for the CDR3: TGTGCCAGCAGCCCGAGGGGGGAGGGCCGAGGAACCTCTAGCACAGATACGCAGTATTTT.

This clonotype has a count of ten or more. The genes are TRBV12-3 or TRBV12-4 and TRBJ2-1, with unresolved D. The CDR3 sequence is 13 residues long. Trimming left V 7 bases short and J 4 bases short, with 11 bases between. CDR3 sequence (DNA): TGTGCCAGCACTGATGTCTTATACAATGAGCAGTTCTTC. Residues: CASTDVLYNEQFF.

This clonotype came up a few times. Compared with germline, one end of the junction differs, possibly owing to a read error. In DNA form, the CDR3 reads TGTGCCAGCAGTAATAGCGGGAGAAAGTACAATGAGCAGTCCTTC. Its protein product is CASSNSGRKYNEQSF. The V call is TRBV6-2 or TRBV6-3, the J call TRBJ2-1; 9 bases fit TRBD2. CDR1 and CDR2 (germline): MNHEY, SVGEGT. The length of the CDR3 is 15 residues.

The chain links TRBV10-3 to TRBJ2-3; 13 bases align to TRBD2. Trimming at V came to 5 bases and at J to 3 bases, leaving 11 bases not matched to a gene. Germline V gene data show CDR1 as ENHRY and CDR2 as SYGVKD. The CDR3 extends over 18 amino acids. CDR3 sequence (DNA): TGTGCCATCAGTAAAAACCCGGGACTAGCGGGAAAAACAGATACGCAGTATTTT. As protein: CAISKNPGLAGKTDTQYF.

This clonotype has ten or more counts. Here the CDR3 reads CSAGRDRASDTQYF. The CDR3 bases are TGCAGTGCTGGCCGGGACAGGGCTTCAGATACGCAGTATTTT. The chain carries TRBV20-1 and TRBJ2-3; 9 nucleotides align to TRBD1. This CDR3 is built from 14 residues. V dropped 5 bases and J dropped 4; count of bases not matched to a gene: 7. The germline CDR1 and CDR2 sequences are DFQATT and SNEGSKA (reference sequence).

CDR3 DNA sequence: TGTGCCAGTAGTATAGGGACAGGGGTCTCTGGAAACACCATATATTTT. Translating gives CASSIGTGVSGNTIYF. The rearrangement links TRBV19 to TRBJ1-3; TRBD1 matches at 9 bases. The germline V gene encodes CDR1 LNHDA and CDR2 SQIVND (reference sequence). This CDR3 comprises 16 residues. J was trimmed by 0 bases and V by 1 base; bases with no gene match: 1.

This clonotype was seen at least ten times. The chain employs TRBV3-1 and TRBJ1-1; D gene uncertain. The CDR3 has 15 amino acids. Looked up from germline, CDR1 is LGHDT and CDR2 is YNNKEL (reference sequence). Trimming removed 1 base at V and 0 bases at J, with 9 bases between. The CDR3 loop reads CASSQAGPLNTEAFF. In DNA form, the CDR3 reads TGTGCCAGCAGCCAAGCCGGGCCCCTGAACACTGAAGCTTTCTTT. Filled out from reference TRBV3-1 and TRBJ1-1, the complete variable domain reads DTAVSQTPKYLVTQMGNDKSIKCEQNLGHDTMYWYKQDSKKFLKIMFSYNNKELIINETVPNRFSPKSPDKAHLNLHINSLELGDSAVYFCASSQAGPLNTEAFFGQGTRLTVV.